The 8 T cell receptor beta chains below come from one sample, sequenced in a study of T cells in Graves' hyperthyroidism and ophthalmopathy. From RNA transcripts, TCR beta CDR3 regions were amplified. Primed by the HTBI set, a first-round RT-PCR was run on the TCR CDR3. One entry per CDR3 protein, called by TCRdb with MiXCR from the multiplex PCR reads. Of about 500,000 distinct CDR3 sequences listed, 15% to 20% were seen once; the top ten hold roughly 29%. The sample was blood. These TCRs come from a woman aged 25 to 39 with Graves' ophthalmopathy.

This clonotype was recorded many times. A read error may account for a junction end that differs from germline. CDR3 amino acids: CASSLDRYNEQFF. CDR3 in DNA: TGTGCCAGCAGTTTAGACAGATACAATGAGCAGTTCTTC. The V and J genes are TRBV7-2 and TRBJ2-1, with TRBD1 as a possible D gene (5 bases). CDR3 length equals 13 residues. Looked up from germline, CDR1 is SGHTA and CDR2 is FQGNSA.

V gene TRBV3-1 combines with J gene TRBJ2-7; D unresolved. Deletions cut 1 base from V and 0 bases from J, with 7 bases between. The CDR3 contains 14 residues. Per the germline V gene, CDR1 is LGHDT and CDR2 is YNNKEL (reference sequence). The CDR3 bases are TGTGCCAGCAGCCAAGGTCCAGCCTCCTACGAGCAGTACTTC. It specifies CASSQGPASYEQYF.

This clonotype was seen a few times. The V gene is TRBV10-1, the J gene TRBJ2-4; D not resolved. Trimming left V 3 bases short and J 5 bases short, with 8 bases between. This CDR3 is 13 amino acids long. CDR1 WNHNN and CDR2 SYGVQD come from the germline V gene (reference sequence). The CDR3, as DNA: TGCGCCAGCAGTGATGGCCCACAAAACATTCAGTACTTC. It translates to CASSDGPQNIQYF.

This clonotype was observed a handful of times. The chain employs TRBV29-1 and TRBJ2-7; TRBD1 matches at 7 bases. The junction had 10 bases not matched to a gene; V was cut back by 5 bases and J by 3 bases. This CDR3 region has 14 residues. The V gene's germline CDR1 is SQVTM and CDR2 ANQGSEA. CDR3 sequence: CSVRLLQGYYEQYF. In DNA form, the CDR3 reads TGCAGCGTTCGCTTATTACAGGGGTACTACGAGCAGTACTTC.

V and J are TRBV11-3 and TRBJ2-7; 8 positions match TRBD1. This CDR3 comprises 14 residues. CDR1 and CDR2 from the germline V gene are SGHNT and YENEEA. V gave up 5 bases and J gave up 7 bases; unmatched junction bases: 10. The CDR3 DNA follows: TGTGCCAGCAGCCAAGGACAGGGCGACGGTGAGCAGTACTTC. Residues: CASSQGQGDGEQYF.

The genes are TRBV12-5 and TRBJ2-7; D possibly corresponds to TRBD1 (5 bases). The CDR3 runs to 12 residues. CDR1 and CDR2 (germline): LGHNT, FRNRAP. Trimming left V 7 bases short and J 3 bases short, with 10 bases between. Here the CDR3 DNA reads TGTGCTAGTGCGCAGGGTGTCTACGAGCAGTACTTC. It translates to CASAQGVYEQYF.

V gene TRBV7-3 combines with J gene TRBJ2-1, with TRBD2 identical over 13 bases. The CDR3 extends over 16 amino acids. Germline CDR1 SGHTA, CDR2 FQGTGA. With V trimmed by 8 bases and J by 8 bases, 12 bases remained unmatched. The CDR3 sequence: CASGSSGLAGFHEQFF. CDR3 DNA: TGTGCCAGCGGCTCCTCGGGACTAGCGGGATTTCATGAGCAGTTCTTC.

The J gene is TRBJ2-2, the V gene TRBV6-1; D is unresolved. This CDR3 has 11 amino acids. Germline CDR1 and CDR2: MNHNS and SASEGT. V was pared by 10 bases and J by 4 bases, with 7 bases between. This CDR3 reads CATRATGELFF. As DNA, the CDR3 is TGTGCCACCCGGGCCACCGGGGAGCTGTTTTTT.